This TCR beta chain was observed in a study of long-term antiretroviral therapy in people with HIV (dated 2022 in TCRdb). Study-wide context: Collection of the earliest samples took place about a decade ahead of the 2015 WHO recommendation for immediate ART, at a time when ART was typically delayed until CD4 counts fell. From some 28 adults with confirmed HIV infection, the cohort provided approximately 210 cryopreserved PBMC samples, gathered serially across a mean of approximately six years (range 1-12). A retrospective serial study tested whether ART initiation and durable HIV suppression were associated with changes in peripheral blood TRB repertoire composition and diversity. About 40% of the 30 participants with HIV were female. No cross-contamination during QIAcube processing was shown when test extractions of a monoclonal T-cell line were performed alongside 30 to 40 polyclonal samples.

As encoded in the germline V gene (reference sequence), CDR1 is SEHNR while CDR2 is FQNEAQ. V gives up 11 bases and J gives up 9 bases, and the segment between their germline ends measures 23 bases. From its cysteine to its phenylalanine, the CDR3 spans 14 amino acids. Only the CDR3 region is kept as DNA, spanning 42 bases read in frame from base 1. Summary of the overall study and its limitations: A significant increase in TRB diversity was found to be associated with ART initiation, although TRB diversity was observed to remain significantly below that of transplant donor controls even after long-term ART. The repertoire was dominated across all time points by expanded TRB clones identified before ART initiation, although this dominance was seen to fluctuate and to decrease in many PLHIV after ART. Because pre-ART samples had limited cell numbers, unsorted PBMC were profiled rather than sorted CD4+ and CD8+ T cells. Samples dated from 2004 to 2017, and the ART regimens used may be less effective than current ones. CDR3 length ranges in HIV repertoires were narrower than in controls, and network structure suggested an antigen-experienced repertoire with only a slight naive shift after ART. Inferences about post-ART repertoire changes were limited because no data were available on ART adherence, viral resistance or therapy changes. Because PBMC availability was limited, only the TCR beta chain was sequenced, with no alpha chain pairing.

A word on this clone: It has no known antigen specificity. No base quality information exists; no much larger clone differs at one position.

The immunoSEQ hsTCRB v3.0 assay was used at survey level resolution for TRB variable region sequencing. TRB sequencing targeted a depth of roughly 35,000-55,000 T-cell genomes per sample. Pooled TRB libraries were sequenced on an Illumina MiSeq with a v3 150-cycle kit. Under the source paper's analysis protocol: Repertoire analysis was performed in R inside a reproducible Nextflow workflow that covered QC, data transformation and analysis. LymphoSeq2, an R package for exploring AIRR-Seq data, was used to implement the custom analyses. A few samples that yielded fewer than 5000 total TRB sequences were excluded, so that approximately 170 HIV repertoires were analyzed. Among the 188 retained HIV repertoires, approximately 57 were collected before ART initiation and approximately 130 were collected after ART initiation. Repertoires were downsampled to 5000 TRB nucleotide sequences, with summary statistics averaged over 100 downsampling iterations. The analysis kept only TRB sequences whose CDR3 regions were at least seven amino acids long. A Shannon entropy-derived clonality score and the Gini coefficient were used to measure diversity. Repertoire networks linked the top 5000 CDR3 amino acid sequences whenever two sequences differed by an edit distance of one. GLIPH2 predicted antigen specificity groups and MHC restriction for TRB CDR3 amino acid sequences. CDR3 amino acid sequences were matched against VDJdb and McPAS-TCR to flag known CMV, EBV, HIV or tissue antigen associations. Pre-ART, post-ART and control groups were compared with Wilcoxon signed-rank tests and Holm-Bonferroni correction. Drawn from immuneACCESS, this table holds only the in-frame rearrangements with V and J called that TCRdb kept. Clones are partly lost; checked studies trace under half to an unresolved V gene and leave the rest unexplained. V and J calls and clone size are those listed in that table; D and trimming were worked out from the DNA. This sample gives about 25,000 clones in total; 85% to 95% of them show up just once. Together, the top ten hold 9.2% of the sample.

Participants were included only if at least one PBMC sample before ART initiation and at least two post-ART samples were available. All participants with HIV were treated in the United States of America. Cryopreserved samples of about 1-10 million PBMC were thawed and washed before DNA extraction. At the time of the earliest PBMC sample, participants with HIV were aged between about 23 and 54 years. Each participant contributed PBMC samples from 1-4 timepoints before ART initiation and 2-8 timepoints after ART initiation, with a median of 7 samples. For every participant, serial HIV viral load, CD4+ T-cell count, ART history and demographic data were obtained. Genomic DNA was extracted from unsorted PBMC with a Qiagen kit on a QIAcube, with processing performed in batches of 12 samples.

The sequence derives from a woman between 40 and 50 years old with HIV. The sequence joins TRBV7-9 to TRBJ2-1, with TRBD1 as a weak D call on 6 bases. The source was unsorted PBMCs, collected 7.6 years after starting antiretroviral therapy. For the CDR3, the sequence is CACESGHNLGEQFF. The nucleotides are TGTGCCTGTGAATCGGGACACAACTTAGGTGAGCAGTTCTTC.